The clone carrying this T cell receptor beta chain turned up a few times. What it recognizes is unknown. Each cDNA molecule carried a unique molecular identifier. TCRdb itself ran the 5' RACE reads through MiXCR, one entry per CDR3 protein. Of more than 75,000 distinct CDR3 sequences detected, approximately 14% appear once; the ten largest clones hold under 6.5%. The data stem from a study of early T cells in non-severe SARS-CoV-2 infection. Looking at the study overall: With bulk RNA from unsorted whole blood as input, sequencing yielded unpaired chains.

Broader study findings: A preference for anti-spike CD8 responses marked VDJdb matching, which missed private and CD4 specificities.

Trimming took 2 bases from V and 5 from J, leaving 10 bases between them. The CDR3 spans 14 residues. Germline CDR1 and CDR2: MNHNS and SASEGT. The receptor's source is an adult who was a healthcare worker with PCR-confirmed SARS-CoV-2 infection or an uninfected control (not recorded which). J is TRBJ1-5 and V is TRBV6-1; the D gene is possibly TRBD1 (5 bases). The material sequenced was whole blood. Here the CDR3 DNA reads TGTGCCAGCAGTGAACAGGGAGGACATCAGCCCCAGCATTTT. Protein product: CASSEQGGHQPQHF.